This note documents a single T cell receptor (beta chain) sequence. Its antigen is unidentified. Germline CDR1 ENHRY, CDR2 SYGVKD. The CDR3 length is 18 residues. V was pared by 5 bases and J by 0 bases, with 5 bases of the junction left unmatched. Generated by immunoSEQ multiplex PCR, the TCRdb table keeps only in-frame clones and is missing some. Here the sample spans about 100,000 clones, nearly 90% being singletons. The sample is drawn from a study of T cell responses to AZD1222 COVID-19 vaccine. Whole-study findings and limits: Spike-specific TCR breadth and depth rose after two AZD1222 doses. Reportedly, nearly half the spike-specific TCRs target unmutated variant regions. CD4 TCRs linked to vaccination spanned spike, dominating at 160-218 and 743-854. Repertoires were obtained solely post-peak T cell response.

The chain links TRBV10-3 to TRBJ2-6; 12 nucleotides line up with TRBD1. The sequence derives from an adult in good health. The material sequenced was peripheral blood, taken on day 0 of AZD1222 vaccination. CDR3 in DNA: TGTGCCATCAGTAGCTTGGGACAGGGGGCCTCTGGGGCCAACGTCCTGACTTTC. Protein product: CAISSLGQGASGANVLTF.